The 27 T cell receptor beta chains listed next were all sequenced from one sample in a study of blood T cell repertoires in COVID-19. TCRdb's table, derived via immunoSEQ multiplex PCR, lists solely in-frame clones and lacks some. The table records around 370,000 clones, roughly 90% of them present only once. Sequencing was performed on peripheral blood. Source of these receptors: a woman in her 70s with COVID-19, enrolled during active disease.

The genes are TRBV27 and TRBJ1-5; perhaps TRBD1 as D (6 bases). Germline CDR1 MNHEY, CDR2 SMNVEV (reference sequence). The CDR3 length is 14 residues. V lost 3 bases and J lost 6, with 12 bases in between. The CDR3 sequence is CASSFGGAGQPQHF. As DNA, the CDR3 is TGTGCCAGCAGTTTTGGGGGCGCAGGTCAGCCCCAGCATTTT.

The chain links TRBV5-1 to TRBJ1-5; a weak D match, TRBD1 (5 bases). V shed 4 bases and J shed 1 base, with 12 bases lying between them. Germline V gene sequence: CDR1 SGHRS, CDR2 YFSETQ. This CDR3 is 15 amino acids long. This CDR3 reads CASSPGRGSNQPQHF. In DNA, the CDR3 is TGCGCCAGCAGCCCGGGCCGGGGGAGCAATCAGCCCCAGCATTTT. Full variable domain (outside the CDR3, taken from reference TRBV5-1 and TRBJ1-5): KAGVTQTPRYLIKTRGQQVTLSCSPISGHRSVSWYQQTPGQGLQFLFEYFSETQRNKGNFPGRFSGRQFSNSRSEMNVSTLELGDSALYLCASSPGRGSNQPQHFGDGTRLSIL.

The chain joins TRBV5-6 to TRBJ1-4; the D gene is possibly TRBD1 (5 bases). This CDR3 comprises 12 residues. V lost 2 bases and J 8 bases, leaving 7 bases between the germline ends. Looked up from germline, CDR1 is SGHDT and CDR2 is YYEEEE. The CDR3 loop reads CASSFGGEKLFF. The CDR3, as DNA: TGTGCCAGCAGCTTCGGGGGGGAAAAACTGTTTTTT.

The chain has TRBV2 and TRBJ1-1; D unresolved. Germline CDR1 and CDR2: SNHLY and FYNNEI. V dropped 3 bases and J dropped 3 bases, with 8 bases sitting between them. This CDR3 is built from 13 residues. The CDR3 region is CASSDAEDTEAFF. CDR3 DNA sequence: TGTGCCAGCAGTGATGCGGAGGACACTGAAGCTTTCTTT.

The gene calls are TRBV24-1 and TRBJ1-2, with TRBD1 as a possible D gene (5 bases). Germline CDR1 and CDR2: KGHDR and SFDVKD. The CDR3 loop spans 16 amino acids. Between the trimmed V and J ends, which lost 0 bases and 7 bases, there was a span of 17 bases. The CDR3 nucleotides read TGTGCCACCAGTGATTTGCGGACACCGACCCCCCGTGGCTACACCTTC. Amino acids: CATSDLRTPTPRGYTF.

Comments on this clone: The sample contains more than one DNA sequence encoding this CDR3. V usage is TRBV5-4 and J usage is TRBJ1-4; D gene uncertain. This CDR3 has 14 residues. Trimming cost V 2 bases and J 0 bases, with 5 bases left between them. Per germline, CDR1 SGHNT and CDR2 YYREEE (reference sequence). The CDR3 coding sequence is TGTGCCAGCAGCTTCAGTGCAACTAATGAAAAACTGTTTTTT. It is translated as CASSFSATNEKLFF.

V and J are TRBV6-5 and TRBJ1-1; D gene unclear. The CDR3 covers 13 residues. Germline values: CDR1 MNHEY, CDR2 SVGAGI. Trimming removed 4 bases from V and 7 bases from J, with 13 bases in between. CDR3 sequence: CASSSSAGLEAFF. CDR3 sequence (DNA): TGTGCCAGCAGTTCCTCCGCAGGTCTTGAAGCTTTCTTT.

The gene calls are TRBV4-3 and TRBJ2-5; D ambiguous. V shed 0 bases and J shed 4 bases, with 6 bases lying between them. The CDR3 sequence is 13 residues long. Germline lookup yields CDR1 LGHNA and CDR2 YSLEER. CDR3 amino acids: CASSQDGGETQYF. CDR3 in DNA: TGCGCCAGCAGCCAAGATGGCGGAGAGACCCAGTACTTC.

This clone came up a few times. An end of the junction differs from the germline gene, which may be a read error. This chain links TRBV18 with TRBJ2-2; TRBD2 is a possible D gene (6 bases). The V gene's germline CDR1 is KGHSH and CDR2 LQKENI. This CDR3 is 14 amino acids long. CDR3: CASSPGVMTGELFF. The CDR3 region has the DNA TGTGCCAGCTCCCCGGGGGTGATGACCGGTGAGCTGTTTTTT.

The gene calls are TRBV12-3 or TRBV12-4 and TRBJ2-3; TRBD1 is a possible D gene (5 bases). The CDR3 sequence is 11 residues long. Trimming cost V 7 bases and J 9 bases, with 11 bases left between them. This CDR3 reads CASKEGVTQYF. CDR3 bases: TGTGCCAGCAAGGAAGGGGTAACGCAGTATTTT.

V gene TRBV2 combines with J gene TRBJ2-7; 10 bases match TRBD2. V trimming: 7 bases; J trimming: 0 bases; junction bases outside the gene matches: 3. The CDR3 covers 14 residues. CDR1 and CDR2 from the germline V gene are SNHLY and FYNNEI. CDR3 loop: CASTTSGNSYEQYF. The CDR3 DNA sequence: TGTGCCAGCACTACTAGCGGGAACTCCTACGAGCAGTACTTC.

CDR3 in amino acids: CASSLNSGGAQETQYF. The CDR3 region has the DNA TGCGCCAGCAGCTTAAATAGCGGGGGCGCACAAGAGACCCAGTACTTC. The V and J genes are TRBV5-1 and TRBJ2-5; 9 bases fit TRBD2. Germline V gene lookup returns CDR1 SGHRS and CDR2 YFSETQ. V was clipped by 2 bases and J by 2 bases; unmatched bases: 7. The CDR3 is 16 amino acids. Using reference TRBV5-1 and TRBJ2-5 for the parts outside the CDR3, the full variable domain is KAGVTQTPRYLIKTRGQQVTLSCSPISGHRSVSWYQQTPGQGLQFLFEYFSETQRNKGNFPGRFSGRQFSNSRSEMNVSTLELGDSALYLCASSLNSGGAQETQYFGPGTRLLVL.

Only a few counts were recorded for this clone. This sequence joins TRBV27 and TRBJ2-1; the match to TRBD1 covers 11 bases. The CDR3 consists of 15 residues. Germline assignment: CDR1 MNHEY and CDR2 SMNVEV (reference sequence). With V trimmed by 4 bases and J by 6 bases, 5 bases remained unmatched. CDR3 sequence (DNA): TGTGCCAGCAGTTATAGGGACAGGGGGACCAATGAGCAGTTCTTC. The encoded protein is CASSYRDRGTNEQFF.

The V and J genes are TRBV5-4 and TRBJ2-5; D remains ambiguous. Trimming cost V 0 bases and J 0 bases, with 6 bases left between them. Germline V gives CDR1 SGHNT, CDR2 YYREEE (reference sequence). The CDR3 covers 14 residues. The DNA of the CDR3 is TGTGCCAGCAGCTTGGGGCCTTACCAAGAGACCCAGTACTTC. This sequence encodes CASSLGPYQETQYF. The whole variable domain, filled in from reference TRBV5-4 and TRBJ2-5, reads ETGVTQSPTHLIKTRGQQVTLRCSSQSGHNTVSWYQQALGQGPQFIFQYYREEENGRGNFPPRFSGLQFPNYSSELNVNALELDDSALYLCASSLGPYQETQYFGPGTRLLVL.

The chain joins TRBV3-1 (or the pseudogene TRBV3-2) to TRBJ2-4; D remains unclear. Germline V gene data show CDR1 as LGHDT and CDR2 as YNNKEL (reference sequence). The CDR3 has 14 residues. V was clipped by 1 base and J by 8 bases, with 12 bases between them. This chain's CDR3 is CASSQGIAVYIQYF. The CDR3 DNA sequence: TGTGCCAGCAGCCAAGGGATAGCAGTGTACATTCAGTACTTC.

The chain uses TRBV28 and TRBJ1-1; D is perhaps TRBD1 (5 bases). Germline CDR1 MDHEN, CDR2 SYDVKM. The CDR3 is made up of 14 amino acids. Trimming took 1 base from V and 4 from J, leaving 10 bases between them. The CDR3: CASSLSGRGTEAFF. Written as DNA, the CDR3 is TGTGCCAGCAGTTTATCAGGGAGGGGCACTGAAGCTTTCTTT.

This sequence joins TRBV5-1 and TRBJ1-4; 10 bases are a match to TRBD1. V dropped 0 bases and J dropped 3; count of bases not matched to a gene: 2. CDR1 is SGHRS and CDR2 is YFSETQ in the germline V gene. CDR3 length: 16 amino acids. The CDR3 spells CASSLVGQGSNEKLFF. The CDR3 region has the DNA TGCGCCAGCAGCTTGGTGGGACAGGGGTCTAATGAAAAACTGTTTTTT.

The CDR3 sequence is CASSIDAGEAFF. The DNA for the CDR3 is TGTGCCAGTAGTATAGATGCGGGGGAAGCTTTCTTT. The V and J genes are TRBV19 and TRBJ1-1; D uncertain. CDR1 and CDR2 (germline): LNHDA, SQIVND (reference sequence). V was pared by 0 bases and J by 8 bases, with 7 bases between. The CDR3 length is 12 residues.

V usage is TRBV27 and J usage is TRBJ1-1; D may be TRBD1 (6 bases). This CDR3 has 15 residues. CDR1 and CDR2 from the germline V gene are MNHEY and SMNVEV (reference sequence). V gave up 2 bases and J gave up 6 bases, with 16 bases separating them. CDR3 coding DNA: TGTGCCAGCAGTTTACAACCCTCCAGGGGTGCTGAAGCTTTCTTT. Translated: CASSLQPSRGAEAFF.

The chain recombines TRBV5-6 with TRBJ1-2; 7 bases map to TRBD1. After removal of 0 bases from V and 7 bases from J, the junction contained 9 bases not matched to a gene. The CDR3 sequence is 15 residues long. Germline V gene lookup returns CDR1 SGHDT and CDR2 YYEEEE. CDR3 sequence reads: CASSLGPRGDSGYTF. CDR3 DNA sequence: TGTGCCAGCAGCTTGGGACCCAGGGGGGATTCTGGCTACACCTTC.

The chain has TRBV2 and TRBJ1-4; D may be TRBD1 (6 bases). The CDR3 is made up of 14 amino acids. Germline-derived CDR1 and CDR2 are SNHLY and FYNNEI. V was trimmed by 5 bases and J by 4 bases, leaving 11 bases between them. The CDR3 DNA follows: TGTGCCAGCAGTAGGACAGAGCTTAATGAAAAACTGTTTTTT. Amino acid sequence: CASSRTELNEKLFF.

The chain employs TRBV6-4 and TRBJ2-3; tentative D call: TRBD2 (6 bases). This CDR3 spans 14 amino acids. In germline, CDR1 is MRHNA, CDR2 SNTAGT. V shed 4 bases and J shed 2 bases, with 10 bases lying between them. The CDR3 loop reads CASSGGLPTDTQYF. The DNA for the CDR3 is TGTGCCAGCAGTGGGGGACTCCCCACAGATACGCAGTATTTT.

The V gene is TRBV10-3, the J gene TRBJ1-2; 7 bases agree with TRBD1. The CDR3 totals 13 residues. Germline assignment: CDR1 ENHRY and CDR2 SYGVKD. V trimming: 10 bases; J trimming: 8 bases; junction bases outside the gene matches: 13. In DNA, the CDR3 is TGTGCCACTCTAAGGGACAGCTATCGGGGCTACACCTTC. It specifies CATLRDSYRGYTF.

The chain has TRBV6-5 and TRBJ1-1; tentative D call: TRBD1 (6 bases). Trimming shortened V by 8 bases and J by 1 base, and 8 bases separated the two germline ends. This CDR3 is 12 amino acids long. Looked up from germline, CDR1 is MNHEY and CDR2 is SVGAGI. The CDR3 nucleotides read TGTGCCAGCCAGGGGACGAACACTGAAGCTTTCTTT. This codes for CASQGTNTEAFF.

The chain carries TRBV18 and TRBJ2-7; 12 bases align to TRBD1. This CDR3 is 15 amino acids long. Germline loops: CDR1 KGHSH, CDR2 LQKENI. V lost 8 bases to trimming and J lost 2 bases; unmatched junction nucleotides: 7. In DNA, the CDR3 is TGTGCCAGCGCTTCCGGGACAGGGGGCCCCTACGAGCAGTACTTC. Its protein is CASASGTGGPYEQYF.

V and J are TRBV24-1 and TRBJ2-1, with TRBD2 matching over 8 bases. From germline, CDR1 is KGHDR and CDR2 SFDVKD. With 5 bases clipped from V and 4 bases from J, the junction kept 6 bases outside the gene matches. This CDR3 has 15 residues. The DNA of the CDR3 is TGTGCCACCAGTGGCCAGCGGGGGCAATACAATGAGCAGTTCTTC. Translating it yields CATSGQRGQYNEQFF.

The CDR3 protein is CASSPFPQGRTILCSSNQPQHF. The CDR3 bases are TGTGCCAGCTCACCTTTCCCACAGGGGCGCACCATTTTATGCTCTAGCAATCAGCCCCAGCATTTT. The rearrangement uses TRBV18 and TRBJ1-5; 7 nucleotides agree with TRBD1. The ends lost 3 bases at V and 0 bases at J; junction bases unmatched: 23. This CDR3 is 22 amino acids long. The V gene's germline CDR1 is KGHSH and CDR2 LQKENI. The entire variable domain, with the rest obtained from reference TRBV18 and TRBJ1-5, is as follows: NAGVMQNPRHLVRRRGQEARLRCSPMKGHSHVYWYRQLPEEGLKFMVYLQKENIIDESGMPKERFSAEFPKEGPSILRIQQVVRGDSAAYFCASSPFPQGRTILCSSNQPQHFGDGTRLSIL.